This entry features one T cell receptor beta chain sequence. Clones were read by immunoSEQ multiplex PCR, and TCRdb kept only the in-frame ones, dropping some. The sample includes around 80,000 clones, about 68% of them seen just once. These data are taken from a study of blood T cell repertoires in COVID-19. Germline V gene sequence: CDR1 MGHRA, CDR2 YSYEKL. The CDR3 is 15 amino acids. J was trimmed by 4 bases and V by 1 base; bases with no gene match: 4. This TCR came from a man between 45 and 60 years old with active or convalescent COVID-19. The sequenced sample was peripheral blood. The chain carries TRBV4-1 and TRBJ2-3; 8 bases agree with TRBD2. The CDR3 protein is CASSQGAGVADTQYF. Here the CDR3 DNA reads TGCGCCAGCAGCCAAGGAGCGGGGGTGGCAGATACGCAGTATTTT.